One and the same sample provided the 25 T cell receptor beta chains below, sequenced in a study of T cell responses to AZD1222 COVID-19 vaccine. The assay was immunoSEQ multiplex PCR, and TCRdb's table has in-frame clones only and misses some. The table shows 95,000 to 150,000 clones, with approximately 89% occurring only once. Here the sequenced sample was peripheral blood, taken on day 0 of AZD1222 vaccination. The receptors stem from an adult in good health.

The chain uses TRBV28 and TRBJ1-6; D might be TRBD1 (5 bases). CDR3 length equals 14 residues. Germline V gene sequence: CDR1 MDHEN, CDR2 SYDVKM. V was cut by 2 bases and J by 3 bases, with 5 bases left in between. Here the CDR3 reads CASSLDSYNSPLHF. The CDR3 DNA sequence: TGTGCCAGCAGTTTAGACAGCTATAATTCACCCCTCCACTTT.

The CDR3 sequence is CASSFLGLNEKLFF. The CDR3 nucleotides are TGTGCCAGCAGCTTTCTGGGACTTAATGAAAAACTGTTTTTT. V and J are TRBV7-2 and TRBJ1-4, with a tentative D call TRBD1 (5 bases). The germline V gene encodes CDR1 SGHTA and CDR2 FQGNSA. The V gene lost 3 bases and the J gene lost 4 bases, with 9 bases spanning the gap. The CDR3 is 14 residues long. Based on the CDR3 plus reference TRBV7-2 and TRBJ1-4, the full variable domain is GAGVSQSPSNKVTEKGKDVELRCDPISGHTALYWYRQSLGQGLEFLIYFQGNSAPDKSGLPSDRFSAERTGGSVSTLTIQRTQQEDSAVYLCASSFLGLNEKLFFGSGTQLSVL.

V usage is TRBV6-5 and J usage is TRBJ1-3; no firm D call. Trimming removed 7 bases at V and 1 base at J, with 11 bases between. CDR1 and CDR2 (germline): MNHEY, SVGAGI. The CDR3 has 14 amino acids. CDR3 region: CASKYGRSGNTIYF. The CDR3 region has the DNA TGTGCCAGCAAGTACGGAAGGTCTGGAAACACCATATATTTT.

The chain joins TRBV10-3 to TRBJ2-5; no reliable D call. CDR3 length: 15 amino acids. The germline V gene has CDR1 ENHRY and CDR2 SYGVKD. V was clipped by 0 bases and J by 2 bases, with 10 bases between them. Written as DNA, the CDR3 is TGTGCCATCAGTGAGTCGAGCGCAACTCAAGAGACCCAGTACTTC. This codes for CAISESSATQETQYF.

The J gene is TRBJ2-5, the V gene TRBV29-1; possibly TRBD1 for D (5 bases). Germline CDR1 reads SQVTM; CDR2 reads ANQGSEA. CDR3 size: 11 residues. The V end was cut by 4 bases, the J end by 4 bases, with 7 bases between. CDR3 sequence reads: CSVAQGETQYF. Here the CDR3 DNA reads TGCAGCGTTGCCCAGGGAGAGACCCAGTACTTC.

The CDR3 DNA follows: TGCGCCAGCAGCCCGAAAACCGGGACAGGATCTAACTATGGCTACACCTTC. Translated: CASSPKTGTGSNYGYTF. V and J are TRBV4-1 and TRBJ1-2; 8 bases agree with TRBD1. Germline V lookup: CDR1 MGHRA, CDR2 YSYEKL. The CDR3 extends over 17 amino acids. The V segment lost 4 bases and the J segment 0 bases; nucleotides outside the gene matches: 10.

The chain joins TRBV10-2 to TRBJ1-6, with D unclear. Germline V gives CDR1 WSHSY, CDR2 SAAADI. The CDR3 sequence is 14 residues long. V was shortened by 3 bases and J by 0 bases, with 3 bases between the two germline ends. As DNA, the CDR3 is TGCGCCAGCAGTGACCGCTCCTATAATTCACCCCTCCACTTT. The encoded protein is CASSDRSYNSPLHF.

The V gene is TRBV5-6, the J gene TRBJ2-7, with D perhaps TRBD2 (5 bases). CDR1 and CDR2 from the germline V gene are SGHDT and YYEEEE. Trimming took 4 bases from V and 2 from J, leaving 19 bases between them. CDR3 length: 16 amino acids. CDR3 amino acids: CASSPGPAGDTYEQYF. The CDR3 DNA reads TGTGCCAGCAGCCCAGGTCCCGCCGGGGATACCTACGAGCAGTACTTC.

The chain has TRBV2 and TRBJ2-5; 7 bases line up with TRBD1. The CDR3 length is 13 residues. CDR1 is SNHLY, CDR2 FYNNEI, per germline. Germline trimming cut 7 bases from V and 1 base from J; bases unmatched to any gene: 3. The CDR3 DNA reads TGTGCCAGCAAGGGACAGCCCCAAGAGACCCAGTACTTC. It codes for CASKGQPQETQYF.

This sequence joins TRBV19 and TRBJ1-1, with D tentatively TRBD1 (5 bases). V was clipped by 1 base and J by 6 bases, with 12 bases between them. This CDR3 spans 14 amino acids. Germline V lookup: CDR1 LNHDA, CDR2 SQIVND (reference sequence). CDR3 sequence: CASSIVSSRAEAFF. DNA for the CDR3: TGTGCCAGTAGTATAGTTTCCTCCAGGGCTGAAGCTTTCTTT.

This rearrangement joins TRBV12-5 to TRBJ1-1; D might be TRBD1 (5 bases). Germline V gives CDR1 LGHNT, CDR2 FRNRAP. The CDR3 is 12 residues long. The V end lost 4 bases, the J end lost 5 bases, and 8 bases lay between the germline ends. CDR3 sequence reads: CASGSGGTEAFF. The CDR3 DNA is TGTGCTAGTGGTTCGGGGGGGACTGAAGCTTTCTTT.

The DNA of the CDR3 is TGTGCCAGCAGCCCACGGACGGACGCAGGAAACATTCAGTACTTC. It codes for CASSPRTDAGNIQYF. The chain links TRBV9 to TRBJ2-4; D unclear. Trimming left V 4 bases short and J 6 bases short, with 17 bases between. The CDR3 loop spans 15 amino acids. Germline CDR1 reads SGDLS; CDR2 reads YYNGEE. Complete variable domain (other parts from reference TRBV9 and TRBJ2-4): DSGVTQTPKHLITATGQRVTLRCSPRSGDLSVYWYQQSLDQGLQFLIQYYNGEERAKGNILERFSAQQFPDLHSELNLSSLELGDSALYFCASSPRTDAGNIQYFGAGTRLSVL.

The chain has TRBV7-3 and TRBJ2-2, with D maybe TRBD1 (6 bases). Germline assignment: CDR1 SGHTA and CDR2 FQGTGA. The CDR3 contains 14 residues. Between the trimmed V and J ends, which lost 4 bases and 6 bases, there was a span of 12 bases. CDR3 DNA: TGTGCCAGCAGCTCCCGACAGGTACCCGGGGAGCTGTTTTTT. It encodes CASSSRQVPGELFF.

The chain joins TRBV7-9 to TRBJ2-5; D remains unclear. This CDR3 is built from 11 residues. V lost 5 bases to trimming and J lost 4 bases, with 5 bases between them. Germline values: CDR1 SEHNR, CDR2 FQNEAQ (reference sequence). CDR3 sequence: CASSPLETQYF. CDR3 DNA sequence: TGTGCCAGCAGCCCCTTAGAGACCCAGTACTTC.

The CDR3 bases are TGTGCCAGCACCCGCACTGGTGCTACCAATGAGCAGTTCTTC. Amino acids: CASTRTGATNEQFF. The chain combines TRBV27 with TRBJ2-1; no reliable D call. CDR1 is MNHEY, CDR2 SMNVEV, per germline (reference sequence). The CDR3 is made up of 14 amino acids. The V and J ends lost 7 bases and 6 bases respectively, with 16 bases between them.

The chain links TRBV4-2 to TRBJ1-2, with D uncertain. Germline V gives CDR1 LGHNA, CDR2 YNFKEQ. The CDR3 has 12 residues. The V gene lost 3 bases and the J gene lost 3 bases, with 5 bases spanning the gap. The CDR3 sequence is CASSQPDYGYTF. In nucleotides, the CDR3 is TGTGCCAGCAGCCAGCCAGACTATGGCTACACCTTC.

CDR3 in DNA: TGCAGCGTGTTGGCTAACTATGGCTACACCTTC. Residues: CSVLANYGYTF. The genes are TRBV29-1 and TRBJ1-2; D not certain. Trimming took 6 bases from V and 0 from J, leaving 5 bases between them. CDR1 is SQVTM and CDR2 is ANQGSEA in the germline V gene. CDR3 length: 11 residues.

Only one count was recorded for this clone. The gene calls are TRBV7-6 and TRBJ2-3; no definite D call. Germline loops: CDR1 SGHVS, CDR2 FNYEAQ. The CDR3 contains 15 residues. The V and J ends lost 4 bases and 1 base respectively, with 12 bases between them. The CDR3: CASSSRTSGTDTQYF. The CDR3 nucleotides are TGTGCCAGCAGCTCTAGAACCTCTGGCACAGATACGCAGTATTTT.

This sequence joins TRBV27 and TRBJ2-1, with a tentative D call TRBD2 (7 bases). Germline V CDR1 and CDR2: MNHEY, SMNVEV (reference sequence). Between the trimmed V and J ends, which lost 3 bases and 4 bases, there was a span of 10 bases. The CDR3 runs to 14 residues. The CDR3 DNA reads as TGTGCCAGCAGTTTTCGGGGGGCGTACAATGAGCAGTTCTTC. Translated, it gives CASSFRGAYNEQFF.

V and J are TRBV4-1 and TRBJ2-3; D might be TRBD2 (5 bases). Between the trimmed V and J ends, which lost 0 bases and 4 bases, there was a span of 11 bases. The CDR3 length is 15 residues. The germline V gene encodes CDR1 MGHRA and CDR2 YSYEKL. For the CDR3, the DNA is TGCGCCAGCAGCCAAGATCGGGCTAGCTCAGATACGCAGTATTTT. This gives the protein CASSQDRASSDTQYF.

The chain links TRBV2 to TRBJ2-7, with D possibly being TRBD2 (5 bases). The CDR3 spans 15 residues. Germline V CDR1 and CDR2: SNHLY, FYNNEI. Trimming took 8 bases from V and 0 from J, leaving 17 bases between them. In nucleotides, the CDR3 is TGTGCCAGCGGAAAGGAGGCGAAAAGCTCCTACGAGCAGTACTTC. This sequence encodes CASGKEAKSSYEQYF.

This clone has a single count. This chain uses TRBV7-2 with TRBJ2-5; 8 bases align to TRBD2. The germline V gene encodes CDR1 SGHTA and CDR2 FQGNSA. Trimming cost V 5 bases and J 2 bases; bases outside gene matches: 7. The CDR3 is 15 residues long. The CDR3 spells CASSLVAGGQETQYF. The DNA of the CDR3 is TGTGCCAGCAGCCTGGTGGCGGGGGGACAAGAGACCCAGTACTTC. Combining the CDR3 with reference TRBV7-2 and TRBJ2-5 gives the whole variable domain GAGVSQSPSNKVTEKGKDVELRCDPISGHTALYWYRQSLGQGLEFLIYFQGNSAPDKSGLPSDRFSAERTGGSVSTLTIQRTQQEDSAVYLCASSLVAGGQETQYFGPGTRLLVL.

The rearrangement links TRBV3-1 (or the pseudogene TRBV3-2) to TRBJ2-3; D might be TRBD2 (5 bases). V lost 3 bases, J lost 4 bases, and 17 bases lay in between. CDR1 is LGHDT, CDR2 YNNKEL, per germline (reference sequence). The CDR3 spans 16 residues. CDR3 residues: CASSHPGGYRPDTQYF. The CDR3 region has the DNA TGTGCCAGCAGCCACCCCGGAGGCTACCGTCCAGATACGCAGTATTTT.

J is TRBJ1-1 and V is TRBV19, with D unclear. The CDR3 covers 13 residues. The V end lost 5 bases, the J end lost 6 bases, and 13 bases lay between the germline ends. Per the germline V gene, CDR1 is LNHDA and CDR2 is SQIVND (reference sequence). The DNA of the CDR3 is TGTGCCAGTAGTGCGGACCTAAACGCTGAAGCTTTCTTT. Translating it yields CASSADLNAEAFF.

The V and J genes are TRBV10-2 and TRBJ1-1; a weak D match, TRBD1 (6 bases). This CDR3 has 15 residues. CDR1 WSHSY and CDR2 SAAADI come from the germline V gene. Trimming pared 5 bases from V and 1 base from J, leaving 14 bases between. The CDR3 spells CASSPRPGQNTEAFF. CDR3 nucleotide sequence: TGCGCCAGCAGTCCTCGTCCGGGACAGAACACTGAAGCTTTCTTT.